The entry below describes one TCR beta chain. Its antigen is unknown. Base-call qualities are not available, and no considerably larger clone is one nucleotide away. In total, more than 500 healthy bone marrow donors made up the cohort. At the time of sampling, all cohort members were nominally healthy, though unrecorded immune exposures were likely present. The donor tested CMV seronegative, placing the donor among the roughly 340 seronegative members of the cohort. A peripheral blood sample was provided by each donor, and peripheral blood mononuclear cells were used for TCR beta sequencing. Genomic DNA was extracted from the blood cell samples with the Qiagen DNeasy Blood Extraction Kit. Libraries were built with the immunoSEQ multiplex PCR assay. For the multiplex PCR, a mixture combining 60 forward primers for TCR Vbeta segments and 13 reverse primers for TCR Jbeta segments was used. The CDR3 region of rearranged TCR beta genes was amplified from genomic DNA by a multiplex PCR assay. The Illumina HiSeq System was used to sequence the amplified TCR beta libraries as 87-base-pair reads. From the authors' description of their analysis: Across the 500 to 850 repertoires, a later analysis counted around 80 million unique TCR beta chains, approximately 12 million of which were shared by at least two donors. Raw reads were error-corrected and collapsed into unique sequences with a nearest-neighbor algorithm that merged closely related sequences to remove PCR and sequencing errors. CDR3 sequences were aligned to IMGT reference sequences to assign V, D and J gene segments. For a sequence to be retained, at least a six-nucleotide match to both a V gene segment and a J gene segment was required. Rearrangements were classified as productive when the CDR3 lacked stop codons and remained in frame with V and J, and all other rearrangements were classified as non-productive. CDR3 was defined according to IMGT convention as the region running from the second conserved V-encoded cysteine to the conserved J-encoded phenylalanine. The earlier analysis of some 550 of the donors excluded any sequence lacking an unambiguous match to a single V gene segment. In an earlier analysis of around 590 of the donors, a V segment was called functional when productive rearrangements were above 56.7%, and segregating when the standard deviation between donors exceeded 5%. A statistical classification framework was built for diagnosing cytomegalovirus status from the catalog of TCR beta chain sequences. V and J gene assignment, in a later analysis, came from comparing TCR nucleotide sequences with IMGT/GENE-DB human TR gene sequences. In a later analysis, CDR3 sequences and most-parsimonious VDJ recombination scenarios were assigned using the TCRdist pipeline. In a later analysis, every TCR beta chain was defined by the combination of its CDR3 amino acid sequence and its V-gene family, and reads without a unique V-gene family were dropped. In a later analysis, nearly 600 highly shared, low-generation-probability nucleotide sequences were removed to address suspected cross-contamination and a sequencing artifact. For each public chain, a later analysis derived a clonal expansion index from normalized ranks of inferred template counts within each repertoire. Generation probabilities in a later analysis came from a VDJ recombination model fitted to out-of-frame rearrangements, and those results were checked against IGoR. In a later analysis, hypergeometric tests were used to score TCR-TCR, TCR-HLA and TCR-CMV co-occurrence, with a repertoire-size bias correction applied to TCR pairs. A later analysis estimated false discovery rates by permuting HLA or CMV assignments 20 times. In a later analysis, co-occurring TCRs were grouped using DBSCAN, and TCRdist sequence similarity was added for clustering within HLA-allele-positive subsets. Co-occurrence clustering excluded repertoires with fewer than 30,000 or more than 120,000 public chains, plus five with anomalous nucleotide sharing. Held by TCRdb, this immuneACCESS table contains in-frame sequences only and omits some clones. Under half of the omission traces to an unresolved V gene where checked; the cause of the rest is unknown. D and trimming come from the DNA, and the V and J calls and clone size come from that table. The sample records about 160,000 clones, over 70% of which are singletons. More than 1.1% of the sample is taken by the ten largest.

The record originates from a study of cytomegalovirus exposure and HLA in healthy donors (dated by TCRdb to 2015 to 2018). With regard to the full study: In an earlier analysis of under 600 of the donors, roughly 300 Gb of sequence data and 95 million to 130 million unique TCR beta sequences from 150 million to 200 million T cells were reported. About 280 gigabases of sequencing data and 75 million to 85 million unique TCR sequences made up an early release that covered roughly 670 HLA-typed donors. The genetic ancestry cluster associated with self-reported Caucasian donors included over 65% of the roughly 410 genotyped donors. The aim of the study was to test whether cataloging public T cell receptors could identify signatures of past pathogen exposure. Using immunosequencing, the study profiled T cell repertoires from roughly 650 subjects and related those repertoires to cytomegalovirus serostatus. Along with the roughly 700-subject first cohort, a separate validation cohort of around 120 different subjects was used. To predict cytomegalovirus infection status, the study combined high-throughput TCR immunosequencing, statistical association of individual TCRs with disease status, and machine learning. To study patterns of TCR occurrence, a later analysis re-analyzed previously published TCR beta repertoires from several hundred donors and added high-resolution HLA genotyping. Rather than using new phenotypic data, the later analysis identified candidate immune exposures from TCR beta sequences and from how often those sequences occurred across donors. In an earlier analysis of a few hundred of the donors, high-throughput TCR beta sequencing was used to judge whether each TCR beta V gene segment behaved as functional or pseudogenic. Donor age, sex, ethnicity and CMV serostatus were compiled together with the repertoire data. A later genetic analysis took genome-wide SNP genotypes for about 60% of the roughly 670 donors and used that subset as a discovery cohort. Every discovery cohort repertoire had been produced on one sequencing platform. Both class I and class II loci were covered by HLA typing, at four-digit resolution. The number of typed donors differed by locus: about 629-630 for A, B, C, DRB1 and DQB1; approximately 530 for DQA1; 600 to 610 for DPA1; and about 470 for DPB1. Because of strong linkage in the cohort, roughly five DR-DQ haplotypes were treated as single units for association and clustering. Among a few hundred genotyped donors of the cohort, an average of about 240,000 unique TCR beta nucleotide sequences were sequenced per donor, roughly 18% of them non-productive. What the study reported, not specific to this receptor: Correlated functional status among segregating V segments might reflect linkage disequilibrium, but an unknown experimental factor could not be ruled out. HLA typing was unavailable for some donors at each locus, so association tests used only the typed subset. Broadly in line with IMGT annotations, most TCR beta V segments showed up in productive rearrangements about 87% or about 30% of the time in an earlier analysis of some 590 of the donors. According to the authors, the approach could potentially be generalized to other disease states and immunological phenotypes. The classifier was reported to diagnose cytomegalovirus status with high specificity and sensitivity in both the original cohort and the validation cohort. In a later analysis, 16,951 TCR beta sequences were associated with specific HLA alleles at a false discovery rate of 0.05. Immune exposure information for the cohort was limited to CMV serostatus. In vitro tests confirmed that a few of the cytomegalovirus-associated TCR beta chains recognize cytomegalovirus antigens. The study gave a list of over 150 TCR beta chains associated with cytomegalovirus. A later analysis found that TCR association rates varied across HLA loci, with DRB1 alleles showing the most associated TCRs and HLA-C alleles the fewest. In a later analysis, most CMV-associated TCR beta chains were found to appear HLA-restricted, with HLA associations seemingly driven largely by CMV exposure. Sequencing depth was assumed to be roughly uniform across donors in the presence/absence analyses, though that assumption may not hold. In a later analysis, HLA-associated TCR beta chains were found to be more clonally expanded and to have lower generation probabilities than equally common non-associated chains. The earlier analysis of approximately 590 of the donors excluded 15 to 20 rarely observed V segments, including chromosome 9 orphons, because counts were too low. Most TCR sequences were observed very rarely across donors, whereas some public TCRs were present in many individuals. A further reported finding was that TCR beta sequences accurately predicted the HLA-A and HLA-B alleles for most subjects in the first cohort. A group of highly shared sequence variants was considered likely to be a technical artifact of the sequencing pipeline. A later analysis reported that several top co-occurrence clusters appeared linked to parvovirus B19, influenza, CMV and Epstein-Barr virus. An association between a missense DCLRE1C variant and V-gene and J-gene trimming of TCR beta chains was found in a later genetic analysis and replicated in an independent cohort. When HLA alleles, especially DR and DQ, strongly co-occurred, attributing TCR associations to individual alleles was difficult. The cohort was sequenced for TCR beta chains only, and without alpha or paired-chain data the features that could be detected were limited. In a later genetic analysis, fewer N-insertions in productive TCRs were reported among donors in an Asian-associated ancestry cluster than the 666-donor mean.

Material: PBMCs. The receptor's source is a woman in her twenties or thirties in good health and CMV-seronegative.

The CDR3 reads as follows: CASSLRDRGLGSTDTQYF. The DNA sequence reads TGTGCCAGCAGCTTACGGGACAGGGGGTTAGGGAGCACAGATACGCAGTATTTT. The rearrangement combines TRBV7-2 with TRBJ2-3; TRBD1 aligns with 11 central bases. The CDR3 spans 18 residues, from the cysteine through the phenylalanine. Only the CDR3 region is kept as DNA, spanning 54 bases read in frame from base 1. V is cut back by 2 bases and J by 0 bases, with 7 bases in the junction unmatched. In the germline V gene, CDR1 corresponds to SGHTA and CDR2 to FQGNSA.